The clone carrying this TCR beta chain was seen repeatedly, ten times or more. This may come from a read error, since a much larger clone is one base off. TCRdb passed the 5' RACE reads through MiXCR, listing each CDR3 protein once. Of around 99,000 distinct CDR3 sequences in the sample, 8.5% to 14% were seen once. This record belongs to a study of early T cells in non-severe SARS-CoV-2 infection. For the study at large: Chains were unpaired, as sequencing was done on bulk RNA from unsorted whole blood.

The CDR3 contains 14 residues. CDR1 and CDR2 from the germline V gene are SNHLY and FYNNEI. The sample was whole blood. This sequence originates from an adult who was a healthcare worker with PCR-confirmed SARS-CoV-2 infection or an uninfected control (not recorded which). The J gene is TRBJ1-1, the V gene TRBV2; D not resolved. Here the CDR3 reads CASRDDGMNTEVFF. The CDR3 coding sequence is TGTGCCAGCAGGGATGATGGCATGAACACTGAAGTTTTCTTT.